These T cell receptor beta chains were read from a single sample in a study of T-cell reconstitution after alpha-beta-depleted transplantation in children. TCRdb redid the calling of the PCR reads with MiXCR, one entry per CDR3 protein. Among roughly 610,000 distinct CDR3 sequences listed, roughly 10% were seen once. Source: PBMCs from the stem cell graft donor, taken from the stem cell graft. The receptors stem from a human donor who donated a stem cell graft to a child with acute myeloid leukemia. CDR3s include the opening cysteine and the closing phenylalanine or tryptophan. The D gene is left open where the match is weak. For some rows the clone size is stated as once, few or many, or as a class when expanded; others skip it.

J | D | size | V | DNA | CDR3
TRBJ2-6 | TRBD1 | NA | TRBV4-3 | TGCGCCAGCAGCCCAAGCGGGACAGGGGGCGCGGGAGGGGCCAACGTCCTGACTTTC | CASSPSGTGGAGGANVLTF
TRBJ1-6 | NA | NA | TRBV20-1 | TGCAGTGCTAGAGGGGAGCCGGTTGGGGACGCACCAACCCACTTT | CSARGEPVGDAPTHF
TRBJ2-5 | NA | many | TRBV28 | TGTGCCAGCAGTCAGACATCCGGGGAAGAGACCCAGTACTTC | CASSQTSGEETQYF
TRBJ2-7 | TRBD2 | few | TRBV28 | TGTGCCAGCACGACTAGCGAGTACGAGCAGTACTTC | CASTTSEYEQYF
TRBJ2-1 | NA | NA | TRBV18 | TGTGCCAGCTCAACCGGGACTCCCTCCTACAATGAGCAGTTCTTC | CASSTGTPSYNEQFF
TRBJ2-7 | TRBD1 | many | TRBV10-3 | TGTGCCAGTCGGGACAGGCTCTCCTACGAGCAGTACTTC | CASRDRLSYEQYF
TRBJ2-3 | TRBD2 | NA | TRBV7-9 | TGTGCCAGCAGCTCCTTAGCGGGAGCGCTCACAGATACGCAGTATTTT | CASSSLAGALTDTQYF
TRBJ2-2 | NA | NA | TRBV30 | TGTGCCTGGAGTCCGACCAGGGAGCTGTTTTTT | CAWSPTRELFF
TRBJ2-2 | TRBD2 | NA | TRBV9 | TGTGCCAGCAGCGTAGAAGGGACTAGCGGGAGTTCGTGGGGCACCGGGGAGCTGTTTTTT | CASSVEGTSGSSWGTGELFF
TRBJ2-7 | NA | few | TRBV7-2 | TGTGCCAGCAGCTTAGATCCAGGCAGGGAGCAGTACTTC | CASSLDPGREQYF
TRBJ1-2 | NA | few | TRBV6-1 | TGTGCCAGCAGGATACAGGGCTCTAACTATGGCTACACCTTC | CASRIQGSNYGYTF
TRBJ2-1 | NA | few | TRBV28 | TGTGCCAGCAGTTTACCCGGGACCCAGGCTGGTGAGCAGTTCTTC | CASSLPGTQAGEQFF
TRBJ1-4 | NA | many | TRBV29-1 | TGCAGCGCCGGTTCAACTAATGAAAAACTGTTTTTT | CSAGSTNEKLFF
TRBJ2-5 | TRBD2 | NA | TRBV10-3 | TGTGCCATCAGTGAGTCGAGTAAGGTCAGCGGGAGGGCCATAGAGACCCAGTACTTC | CAISESSKVSGRAIETQYF
TRBJ2-7 | TRBD2 | few | TRBV20-1 | TGCAGTGCTAGCTATACTAGCGGGAGACCCTACGAGCAGTACTTC | CSASYTSGRPYEQYF
TRBJ1-4 | NA | few | TRBV7-9 | TGTGCCAGCAGCCCCCAAGGGGGGCGCGGGGAAAAACTGTTTTTT | CASSPQGGRGEKLFF
TRBJ1-1 | NA | many | TRBV24-1 | TGTGCCACCGCTTCGAACACTGAAGCTTTCTTT | CATASNTEAFF
TRBJ1-5 | TRBD1 | few | TRBV27 | TGTGCCAGCAGTCAGGGACAGGGGGCGAGTCAGCCCCAGCATTTT | CASSQGQGASQPQHF
TRBJ2-7 | NA | many | TRBV10-3 | TGTGCCACCGAGGACAGTCGGAACTCCCTCGAGCAGTACTTC | CATEDSRNSLEQYF
TRBJ1-5 | NA | many | TRBV20-1 | TGCAGTGCTAGACAAGGGGGTCAGCCCCAGCATTTT | CSARQGGQPQHF
TRBJ2-5 | TRBD1 | NA | TRBV5-5 | TGTGCCAGCAGCTTGAGCCTTGGGACAGGACAAGAGACCCAGTACTTC | CASSLSLGTGQETQYF
TRBJ1-2 | TRBD1 | few | TRBV12-3/TRBV12-4 | TGTGCCAGCAGACACAGGGGTGACTATGGCTACACCTTC | CASRHRGDYGYTF
TRBJ2-3 | NA | few | TRBV7-2 | TGTGCCAGCAGCTTAATATCGGTAGATACGCAGTATTTT | CASSLISVDTQYF
TRBJ2-1 | TRBD1 | many | TRBV12-3/TRBV12-4 | TGTGCCAGCAGTTATGTCCTACAGGGGGCTAATGAGCAGTTCTTC | CASSYVLQGANEQFF
TRBJ2-7 | NA | few | TRBV4-2 | TGTGCCAGCAGCAAAGAGGCGGCAGGATCCTACGAGCAGTACTTC | CASSKEAAGSYEQYF
TRBJ2-2 | NA | many | TRBV6-2/TRBV6-3 | TGTGCCAGCATATTTCAGAACACCGGGGAGCTGTTTTTT | CASIFQNTGELFF
TRBJ2-7 | NA | NA | TRBV20-1 | TGCAGTGCCCCTAAGGTCCGGGACCACGAGCAGTACTTC | CSAPKVRDHEQYF
TRBJ2-3 | TRBD2 | many | TRBV6-4 | TGTGCCAGCAGTACCGGGACTAGCGGGATGGGGACAGATACGCAGTATTTT | CASSTGTSGMGTDTQYF
TRBJ2-1 | TRBD2 | many | TRBV20-1 | TGCAGTGCGGATAGCGGGAGCGGGTCCTACAATGAGCAGTTCTTC | CSADSGSGSYNEQFF
TRBJ1-4 | NA | many | TRBV5-5 | TGTGCCAGCAGCTTAGTGGCAGGCTGGAGTGAAAAACTGTTTTTT | CASSLVAGWSEKLFF
TRBJ1-2 | TRBD1 | NA | TRBV7-9 | TGTGCCAGCAGCCTGGACAGGGAACATGGCTACACCTTC | CASSLDREHGYTF
TRBJ2-3 | TRBD2 | NA | TRBV5-1 | TGCGCCAGCAGCATACTAGCGGGAGCAGCAGATACGCAGTATTTT | CASSILAGAADTQYF
TRBJ2-5 | TRBD2 | many | TRBV29-1 | TGCAGCGTTACTAGCGGGAGTGCTAGCCAAGAGACCCAGTACTTC | CSVTSGSASQETQYF
TRBJ2-3 | NA | many | TRBV4-2 | TGTGCCAGCACCGGTTCGGGCACAGATACGCAGTATTTT | CASTGSGTDTQYF
TRBJ2-7 | TRBD2 | many | TRBV20-1 | TGCAGTGCTATCCCCGGTGGGACTAGCTTTTCCTACGAGCAGTACTTC | CSAIPGGTSFSYEQYF
TRBJ2-3 | NA | NA | TRBV6-2/TRBV6-3 | TGTGCCAGCAGCTTGGACCGACAGCGCAACACAGATACGCAGTATTTT | CASSLDRQRNTDTQYF
TRBJ2-1 | TRBD1 | few | TRBV29-1 | TGCAGCGTCTTCCCGGGACAGGGTTCTGGGGATGAGCAGTTCTTC | CSVFPGQGSGDEQFF
TRBJ2-3 | TRBD2 | NA | TRBV7-2 | TGTGCCAGCAGCCAGGGGTGGGGGCGGGGGGACACAGATACGCAGTATTTT | CASSQGWGRGDTDTQYF
TRBJ1-2 | TRBD1 | few | TRBV18 | TGTGCCAGCTCACCGACAGGGGAAAATGGCTACACCTTC | CASSPTGENGYTF
TRBJ2-3 | TRBD2 | few | TRBV6-1 | TGTGCCAGCAGTCCGGGACTAGCGGAACAAGATACGCAGTATTTT | CASSPGLAEQDTQYF
TRBJ2-1 | TRBD2 | many | TRBV12-3/TRBV12-4 | TGTGCCAGCAGTTTCCGGACTAGCGGGAACTATGAGCAGTTCTTC | CASSFRTSGNYEQFF
TRBJ2-1 | NA | few | TRBV7-9 | TGTGCCAGCAGCCCCCCGGGCGCGGGAACAAATAAGGAGCAGTTCTTC | CASSPPGAGTNKEQFF
TRBJ1-1 | NA | many | TRBV11-1 | TGTGCCAGCAGGCTAGGGGGTGTGAGGGCCCAAGGAGGGGCTGAAGCTTTCTTT | CASRLGGVRAQGGAEAFF
TRBJ1-5 | TRBD1 | few | TRBV7-2 | TGTGCCAGCAGCTCCCCCCGACAGGGCCTTGAGCCCCAGCATTTT | CASSSPRQGLEPQHF
TRBJ2-7 | TRBD2 | many | TRBV7-9 | TGTGCCAGCAAGCCTAGCGGGAGCCACGAGCAGTACTTC | CASKPSGSHEQYF
TRBJ2-3 | NA | NA | TRBV30 | TGTGCCTGGAATTTAGCGGATACGCAGTATTTT | CAWNLADTQYF
TRBJ2-7 | TRBD2 | many | TRBV15 | TGTGCCACCAGCTTTAGCGGGAGGTCCTACGAGCAGTACTTC | CATSFSGRSYEQYF
TRBJ2-7 | TRBD2 | many | TRBV10-3 | TGTGCCATCAGTGAGGCGACTAGCGGGAGCCTCCCTAATGCCTTTCCTCAGTACTTC | CAISEATSGSLPNAFPQYF
TRBJ2-1 | NA | NA | TRBV18 | TGTGCCAGCTCCTCCTTTACATCGGGGTTACAGAGTGAGCAGTTCTTC | CASSSFTSGLQSEQFF
TRBJ2-3 | TRBD2 | many | TRBV6-5 | TGTGCCAGCAGTTACGGGGCTAGCGGGACCTTAAGCACAGATACGCAGTATTTT | CASSYGASGTLSTDTQYF
TRBJ2-3 | NA | few | TRBV6-2/TRBV6-3 | TGTGCCGTTGAGACCGGAGCAGATACGCAGTATTTT | CAVETGADTQYF
TRBJ2-2 | NA | few | TRBV18 | TGTGCCAGCTCACCACGGGGAGATCTCACCGGGGAGCTGTTTTTT | CASSPRGDLTGELFF
TRBJ2-3 | TRBD2 | few | TRBV12-3/TRBV12-4 | TGTGCCAGCACGACTAGCGCCACAGATACGCAGTATTTT | CASTTSATDTQYF
TRBJ2-7 | TRBD1 | many | TRBV12-3/TRBV12-4 | TGTGCCAGCAGGGCTCGGGCGGGACAGGACCTCTACTACGAGCAGTACTTC | CASRARAGQDLYYEQYF
TRBJ2-7 | NA | many | TRBV5-5 | TGTGCCAGCAGCTTTCAGCCCGGGCCGAGCTACGAGCAGTACTTC | CASSFQPGPSYEQYF
TRBJ2-5 | NA | few | TRBV30 | TGTGCCTGGAGTTTCTGGAACACAGGACAAGAGACCCAGTACTTC | CAWSFWNTGQETQYF
TRBJ2-5 | TRBD2 | many | TRBV5-1 | TGCGCCAGCAGCTTGGGACTAGCGGGAGTGATGGAGACCCAGTACTTC | CASSLGLAGVMETQYF
TRBJ2-3 | TRBD2 | few | TRBV20-1 | TGCAGTGCAACTCCCAGCGGGAGGGCCAGAGATACGCAGTATTTT | CSATPSGRARDTQYF
TRBJ2-2 | NA | NA | TRBV12-3/TRBV12-4 | TGTGCCAGCAGCCTTGGACAGACCGGGGAGCTGTTTTTT | CASSLGQTGELFF
TRBJ2-2 | NA | few | TRBV24-1 | TGTGCCACCAGCGGTATTGGGACGACCGGGGAGCTGTTTTTT | CATSGIGTTGELFF